This record concerns one T cell receptor (beta chain) sequence. In the authors' workflow: Without quality scores, immunoSEQ junctional reads could not be filtered like full-length reads. Repertoires were generated with immunoSEQ multiplex PCR, while TCRdb's copy carries only in-frame clones and drops some. V and J calls plus clone size are reproduced from that table; the DNA served to infer D and trimming. The data hold a few million clones, with approximately 93% observed a single time. This sample stems from a study of shared clonotypes between healthy human individuals. V gave up 5 bases and J gave up 5 bases; unmatched junction bases: 18. Germline V gives CDR1 SGHTA, CDR2 FQGTGA. This CDR3 is built from 19 residues.

The chain is built from TRBV7-3 and TRBJ2-5; 12 bases line up with TRBD2. The sequence was obtained from a man younger than 30 in good health. Some clones in this sample may be carry-over from other donors' samples. The sequenced material came from naive CD4+ T cells from PBMCs. Subset indicated: CD45RA+ positively selected. CDR3 protein: CASSLDNPRLAGDGETQYF. Written as DNA, the CDR3 is TGTGCCAGCAGCCTCGATAACCCGAGACTAGCGGGAGACGGGGAGACCCAGTACTTC.